This paragraph reports one TCR beta chain. Assay: immunoSEQ multiplex PCR; the TCRdb copy retains only in-frame clones and omits some. The table records around 280,000 clones, approximately 83% of them present only once. These data originate in a study of blood T cell repertoires in COVID-19. This CDR3 contains 15 residues. Per germline, CDR1 SGHRS and CDR2 YFSETQ. V shed 2 bases and J shed 3 bases, with 14 bases lying between them. The sequence came from a woman in her thirties who had recovered from COVID-19. The chain uses TRBV5-1 and TRBJ1-2; D remains ambiguous. The sample consisted of peripheral blood. The CDR3 spells CASSFGFSADYGYTF. CDR3 nucleotide sequence: TGCGCCAGCAGCTTCGGGTTTTCGGCAGACTATGGCTACACCTTC.